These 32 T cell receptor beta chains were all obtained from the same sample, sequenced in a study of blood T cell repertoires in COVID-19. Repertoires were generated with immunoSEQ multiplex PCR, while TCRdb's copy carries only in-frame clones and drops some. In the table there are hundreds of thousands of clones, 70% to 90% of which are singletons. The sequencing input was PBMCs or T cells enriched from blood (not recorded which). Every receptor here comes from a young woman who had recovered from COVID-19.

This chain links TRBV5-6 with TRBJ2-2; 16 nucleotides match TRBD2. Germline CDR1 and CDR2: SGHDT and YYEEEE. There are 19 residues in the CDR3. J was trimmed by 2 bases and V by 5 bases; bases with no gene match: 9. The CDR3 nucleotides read TGTGCCAGCAGTCGACCGGGACTAGCGGGGGGGCCTAACACCGGGGAGCTGTTTTTT. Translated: CASSRPGLAGGPNTGELFF.

DNA of the CDR3: TGTGCCAGCAGTTCTAGACAGGGAAGGGGTTTGGATGGCTACACCTTC. Translating it yields CASSSRQGRGLDGYTF. The J gene is TRBJ1-2, the V gene TRBV28; TRBD1 matches at 7 bases. The V gene end was trimmed by 4 bases and the J gene end by 6 bases; junction bases not matched to a gene: 14. Germline lookup yields CDR1 MDHEN and CDR2 SYDVKM. This CDR3 region has 16 residues.

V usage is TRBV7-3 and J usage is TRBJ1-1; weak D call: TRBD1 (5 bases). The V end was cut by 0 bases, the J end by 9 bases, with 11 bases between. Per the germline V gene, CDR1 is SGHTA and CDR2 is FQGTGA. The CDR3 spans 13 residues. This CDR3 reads CASSLTVGVKAFF. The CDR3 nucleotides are TGTGCCAGCAGCTTAACGGTAGGGGTCAAAGCTTTCTTT.

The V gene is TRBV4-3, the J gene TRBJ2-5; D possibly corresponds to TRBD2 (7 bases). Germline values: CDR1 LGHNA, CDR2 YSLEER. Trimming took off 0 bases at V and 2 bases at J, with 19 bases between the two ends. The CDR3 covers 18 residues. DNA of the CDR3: TGCGCCAGCAGCCAAGATCCCCACCCTGCGGGGGCACAAGAGACCCAGTACTTC. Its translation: CASSQDPHPAGAQETQYF.

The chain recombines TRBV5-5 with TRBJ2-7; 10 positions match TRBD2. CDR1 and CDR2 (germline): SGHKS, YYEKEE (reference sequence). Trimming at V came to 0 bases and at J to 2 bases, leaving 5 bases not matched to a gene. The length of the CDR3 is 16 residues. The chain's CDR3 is CASSLGLAGATYEQYF. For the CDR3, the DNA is TGTGCCAGCAGCTTGGGGCTAGCGGGAGCTACCTACGAGCAGTACTTC.

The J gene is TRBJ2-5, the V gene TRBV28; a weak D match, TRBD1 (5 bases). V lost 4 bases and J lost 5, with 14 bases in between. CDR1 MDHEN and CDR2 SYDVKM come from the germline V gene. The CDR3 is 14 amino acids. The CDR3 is CASSSTRVGETQYF. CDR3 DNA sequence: TGTGCCAGCAGTTCCACCAGGGTTGGGGAGACCCAGTACTTC.

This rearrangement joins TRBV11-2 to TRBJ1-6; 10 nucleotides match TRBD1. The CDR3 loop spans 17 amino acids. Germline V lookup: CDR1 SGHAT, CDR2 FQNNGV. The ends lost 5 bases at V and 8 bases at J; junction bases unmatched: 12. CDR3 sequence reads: CASSLGTGVFWDSPLHF. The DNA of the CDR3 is TGTGCCAGCAGCCTTGGGACAGGGGTGTTTTGGGATTCACCCCTCCACTTT.

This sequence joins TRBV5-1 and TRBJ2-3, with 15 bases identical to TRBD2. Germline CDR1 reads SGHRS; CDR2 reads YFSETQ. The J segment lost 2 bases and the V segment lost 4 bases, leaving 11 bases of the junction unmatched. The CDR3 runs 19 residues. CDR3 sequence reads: CASSTWTSGGASYTDTQYF. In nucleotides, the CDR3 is TGCGCCAGCAGCACATGGACTAGCGGGGGGGCCTCTTACACAGATACGCAGTATTTT.

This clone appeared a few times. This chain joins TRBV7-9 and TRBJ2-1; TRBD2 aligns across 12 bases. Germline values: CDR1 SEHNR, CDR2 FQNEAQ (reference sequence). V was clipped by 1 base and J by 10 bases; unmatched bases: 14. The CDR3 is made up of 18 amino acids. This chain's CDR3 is CASSLVGPTSGRLGEQFF. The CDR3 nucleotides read TGTGCCAGCAGCTTAGTCGGGCCCACTAGCGGGAGGTTGGGAGAGCAGTTCTTC.

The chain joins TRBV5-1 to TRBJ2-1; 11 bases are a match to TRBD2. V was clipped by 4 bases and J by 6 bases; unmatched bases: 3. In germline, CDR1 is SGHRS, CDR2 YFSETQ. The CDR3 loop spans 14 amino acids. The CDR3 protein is CASSLAGGVNEQFF. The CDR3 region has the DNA TGCGCCAGCAGCCTAGCGGGAGGAGTCAATGAGCAGTTCTTC.

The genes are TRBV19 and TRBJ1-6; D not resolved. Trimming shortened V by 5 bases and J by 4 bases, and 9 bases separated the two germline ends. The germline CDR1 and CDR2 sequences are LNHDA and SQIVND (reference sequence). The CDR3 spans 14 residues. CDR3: CASSHQNYNSPLHF. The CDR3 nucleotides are TGTGCCAGTAGTCACCAGAATTATAATTCACCCCTCCACTTT.

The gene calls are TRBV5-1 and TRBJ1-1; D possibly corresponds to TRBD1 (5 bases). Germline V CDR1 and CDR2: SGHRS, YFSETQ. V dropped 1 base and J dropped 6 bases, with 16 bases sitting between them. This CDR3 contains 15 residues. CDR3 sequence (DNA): TGCGCCAGCAGCTTGAAAAGGGCGGGACTGCCTGAAGCTTTCTTT. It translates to CASSLKRAGLPEAFF.

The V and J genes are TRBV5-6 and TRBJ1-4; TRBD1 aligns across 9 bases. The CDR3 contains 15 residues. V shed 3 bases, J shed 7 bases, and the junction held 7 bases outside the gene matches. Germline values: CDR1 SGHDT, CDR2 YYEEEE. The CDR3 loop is CASSWGTGPGEKLFF. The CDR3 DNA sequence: TGTGCCAGCAGCTGGGGGACAGGGCCAGGTGAAAAACTGTTTTTT.

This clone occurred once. The CDR3 nucleotides are TGTGCCAGCAGCAAACAGGGGGCGGAAGGCCAGCCCCAGCATTTT. Translation: CASSKQGAEGQPQHF. V gene TRBV28 combines with J gene TRBJ1-5, with 9 bases aligning to TRBD1. Losses at the gene ends were 6 bases for V and 7 bases for J; bases not matched to a gene: 10. The germline gives CDR1 MDHEN, CDR2 SYDVKM. The CDR3 totals 15 residues.

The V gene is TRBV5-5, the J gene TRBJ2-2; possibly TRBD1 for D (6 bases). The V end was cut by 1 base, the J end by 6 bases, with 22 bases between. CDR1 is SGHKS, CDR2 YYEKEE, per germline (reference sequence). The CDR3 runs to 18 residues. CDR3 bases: TGTGCCAGCAGCTTGCAGGGGCGCTTTGTCGACGACCCCGGGGAGCTGTTTTTT. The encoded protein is CASSLQGRFVDDPGELFF. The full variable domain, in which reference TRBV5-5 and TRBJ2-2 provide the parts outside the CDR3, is DAGVTQSPTHLIKTRGQQVTLRCSPISGHKSVSWYQQVLGQGPQFIFQYYEKEERGRGNFPDRFSARQFPNYSSELNVNALLLGDSALYLCASSLQGRFVDDPGELFFGEGSRLTVL.

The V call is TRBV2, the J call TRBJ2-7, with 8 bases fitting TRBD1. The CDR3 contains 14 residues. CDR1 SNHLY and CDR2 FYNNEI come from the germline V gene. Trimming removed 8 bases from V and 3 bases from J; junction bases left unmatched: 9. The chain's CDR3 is CASCEGQGRYEQYF. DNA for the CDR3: TGTGCCAGCTGCGAAGGACAGGGTCGCTACGAGCAGTACTTC.

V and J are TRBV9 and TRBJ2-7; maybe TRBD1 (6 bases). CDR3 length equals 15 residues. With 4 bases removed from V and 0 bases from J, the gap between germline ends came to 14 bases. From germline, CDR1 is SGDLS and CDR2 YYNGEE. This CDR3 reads CASSPHRAPSYEQYF. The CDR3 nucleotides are TGTGCCAGCAGCCCTCACAGGGCCCCCTCCTACGAGCAGTACTTC.

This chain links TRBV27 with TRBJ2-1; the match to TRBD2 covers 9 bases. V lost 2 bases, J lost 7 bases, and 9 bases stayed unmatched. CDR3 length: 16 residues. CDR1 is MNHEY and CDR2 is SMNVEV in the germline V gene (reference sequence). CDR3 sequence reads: CASSLKGTSLKNEQFF. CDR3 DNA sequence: TGTGCCAGCAGTTTAAAGGGGACTAGCCTTAAAAATGAGCAGTTCTTC.

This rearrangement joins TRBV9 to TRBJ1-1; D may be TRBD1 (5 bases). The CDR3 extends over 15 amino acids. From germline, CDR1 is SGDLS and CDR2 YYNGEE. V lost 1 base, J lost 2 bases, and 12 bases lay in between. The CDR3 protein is CASSVRPGTNTEAFF. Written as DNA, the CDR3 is TGTGCCAGCAGCGTACGTCCCGGGACTAACACTGAAGCTTTCTTT.

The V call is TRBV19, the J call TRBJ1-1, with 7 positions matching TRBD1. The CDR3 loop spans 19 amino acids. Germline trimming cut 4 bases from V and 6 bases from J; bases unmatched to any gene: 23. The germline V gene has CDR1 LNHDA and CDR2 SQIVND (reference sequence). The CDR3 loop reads CASSTTPLTGMFGRAEAFF. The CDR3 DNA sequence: TGTGCCAGTAGTACCACCCCCTTGACAGGGATGTTCGGGAGGGCTGAAGCTTTCTTT.

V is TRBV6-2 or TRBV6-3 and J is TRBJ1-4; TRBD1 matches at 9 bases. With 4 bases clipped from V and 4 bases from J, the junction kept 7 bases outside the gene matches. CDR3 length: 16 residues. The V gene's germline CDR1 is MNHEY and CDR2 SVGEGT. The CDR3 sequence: CASSLRTGEDNEKLFF. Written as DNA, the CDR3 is TGTGCCAGCAGTTTACGGACAGGGGAAGATAATGAAAAACTGTTTTTT.

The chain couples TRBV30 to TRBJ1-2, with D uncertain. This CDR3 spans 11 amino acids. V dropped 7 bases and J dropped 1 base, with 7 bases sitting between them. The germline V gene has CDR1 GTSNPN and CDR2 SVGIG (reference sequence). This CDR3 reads CALNFNYGYTF. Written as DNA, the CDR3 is TGTGCCTTAAATTTTAACTATGGCTACACCTTC. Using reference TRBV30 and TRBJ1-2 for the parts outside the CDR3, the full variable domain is SQTIHQWPATLVQPVGSPLSLECTVEGTSNPNLYWYRQAAGRGLQLLFYSVGIGQISSEVPQNLSASRPQDRQFILSSKKLLLSDSGFYLCALNFNYGYTFGSGTRLTVV.

The DNA for the CDR3 is TGTGCCAGCAAGGGGAATACGCAGTATTTT. It encodes CASKGNTQYF. V gene TRBV2 combines with J gene TRBJ2-3; D may be TRBD1 (5 bases). The length of the CDR3 is 10 residues. V was shortened by 7 bases and J by 7 bases, with 6 bases between the two germline ends. Germline V CDR1 and CDR2: SNHLY, FYNNEI.

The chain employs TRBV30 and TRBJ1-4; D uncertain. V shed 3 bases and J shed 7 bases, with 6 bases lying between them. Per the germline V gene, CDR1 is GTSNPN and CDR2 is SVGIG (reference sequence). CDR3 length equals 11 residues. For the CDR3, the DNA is TGTGCCTGGAGCTTTAGTGAAAAACTGTTTTTT. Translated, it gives CAWSFSEKLFF.

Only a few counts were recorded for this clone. DNA for the CDR3: TGTGCCAGCAGCTTAGCGAGGCATCAGCCCCAGCATTTT. The encoded protein is CASSLARHQPQHF. V gene TRBV7-2 combines with J gene TRBJ1-5; no firm D call. The CDR3 loop spans 13 amino acids. The V end lost 0 bases, the J end lost 5 bases, and 5 bases lay between the germline ends. Germline V gene data show CDR1 as SGHTA and CDR2 as FQGNSA.

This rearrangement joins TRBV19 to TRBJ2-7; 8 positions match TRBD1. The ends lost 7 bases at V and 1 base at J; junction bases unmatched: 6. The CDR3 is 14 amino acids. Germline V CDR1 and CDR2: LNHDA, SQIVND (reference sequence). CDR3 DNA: TGTGCCAGTACTCGGACAGGGAATTCCTACGAGCAGTACTTC. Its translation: CASTRTGNSYEQYF.

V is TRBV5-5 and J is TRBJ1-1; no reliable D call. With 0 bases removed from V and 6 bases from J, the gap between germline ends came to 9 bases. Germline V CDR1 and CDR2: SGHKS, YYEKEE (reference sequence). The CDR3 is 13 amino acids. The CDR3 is CASSLVAGPEAFF. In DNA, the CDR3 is TGTGCCAGCAGCTTGGTGGCAGGCCCTGAAGCTTTCTTT.

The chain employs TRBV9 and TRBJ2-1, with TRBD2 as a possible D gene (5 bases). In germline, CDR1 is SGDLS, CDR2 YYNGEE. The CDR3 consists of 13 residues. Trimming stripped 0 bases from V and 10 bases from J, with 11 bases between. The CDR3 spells CASSVATGNEQFF. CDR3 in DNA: TGTGCCAGCAGCGTAGCTACGGGGAACGAGCAGTTCTTC.

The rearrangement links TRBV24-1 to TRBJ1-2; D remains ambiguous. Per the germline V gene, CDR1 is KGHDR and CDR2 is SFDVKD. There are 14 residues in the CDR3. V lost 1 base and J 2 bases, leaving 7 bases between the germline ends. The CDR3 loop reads CATSDFPQNYGYTF. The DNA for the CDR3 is TGTGCCACCAGTGATTTTCCACAGAACTATGGCTACACCTTC.

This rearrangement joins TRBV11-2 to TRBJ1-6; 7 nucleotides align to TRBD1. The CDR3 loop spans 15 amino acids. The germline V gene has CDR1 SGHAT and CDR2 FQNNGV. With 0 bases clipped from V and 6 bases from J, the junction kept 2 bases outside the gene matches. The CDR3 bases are TGTGCCAGCAGCTTAGATTACAGGGGTAATTCACCCCTCCACTTT. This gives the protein CASSLDYRGNSPLHF.

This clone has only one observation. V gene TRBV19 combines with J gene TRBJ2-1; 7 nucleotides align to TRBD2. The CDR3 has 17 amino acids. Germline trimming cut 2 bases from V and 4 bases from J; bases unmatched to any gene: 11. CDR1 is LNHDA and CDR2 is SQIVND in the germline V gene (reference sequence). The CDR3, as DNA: TGTGCCAGTAGTATACGGGGGAGTCTAGCGGTATACAATGAGCAGTTCTTC. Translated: CASSIRGSLAVYNEQFF.

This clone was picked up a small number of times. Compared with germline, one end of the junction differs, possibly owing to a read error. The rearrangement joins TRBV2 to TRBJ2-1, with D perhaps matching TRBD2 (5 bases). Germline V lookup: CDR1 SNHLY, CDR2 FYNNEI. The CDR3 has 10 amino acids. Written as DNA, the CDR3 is TGTGCCAGCCGAGGACTTAGCACGGTCTTC. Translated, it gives CASRGLSTVF.